The rows below give T cell receptor beta chains drawn from one sample of a study of cytomegalovirus exposure and HLA in healthy donors. The data were produced by immunoSEQ multiplex PCR, yet TCRdb's version contains in-frame clones alone and is incomplete. The sample table includes around 100,000 clones. Sequenced sample: PBMCs. Source of these receptors: a man aged 45 to 65 in good health and CMV-seronegative. The CDR3 runs from the conserved cysteine through the conserved F or W. Each record gives: J gene, CDR3 length, V gene, CDR3 protein.

TRBJ2-7 | 17 | TRBV19 | CASTPYPTSGSLGEQYF
TRBJ1-1 | 13 | TRBV5-1 | CASSPESTTEAFF
TRBJ2-4 | 19 | TRBV4-3 | CASSQGTSGATIGKNIQYF
TRBJ2-2 | 13 | TRBV5-6 | CASSFSAGGELFF
TRBJ2-7 | 15 | TRBV9 | CASSEGTSGGLEQYF
TRBJ2-2 | 15 | TRBV15 | CATSRDYGEAGELFF
TRBJ2-7 | 16 | TRBV4-3 | CASSQGPGQGIHEQYF
TRBJ2-5 | 14 | TRBV2 | CASDLTGGKETQYF
TRBJ2-3 | 14 | TRBV19 | CASSAGTSTDTQYF
TRBJ1-1 | 14 | TRBV19 | CASSRREEGTEAFF
TRBJ2-3 | 12 | TRBV2 | CASGTSSGTQYF
TRBJ1-3 | 15 | TRBV18 | CASSPPGTTGNTIYF
TRBJ2-3 | 16 | TRBV9 | CASSPRYTGSTDTQYF
TRBJ1-2 | 16 | TRBV4-1 | CASSQPNREGAFGYTF
TRBJ2-1 | 14 | TRBV7-2 | CASSLRGPYNEQFF
TRBJ1-1 | 13 | TRBV7-6 | CASSLDEGTEAFF
TRBJ1-1 | 13 | TRBV5-1 | CASSPQANTEAFF
TRBJ1-2 | 15 | TRBV5-1 | CASSLQGATMNGYTF
TRBJ2-2 | 13 | TRBV2 | CAARDIDTGELFF
TRBJ1-2 | 14 | TRBV4-1 | CASSQVPSDYGYTF
TRBJ1-2 | 14 | TRBV28 | CASSANRVDYGYTF
TRBJ2-1 | 13 | TRBV18 | CASSSTADNEQFF